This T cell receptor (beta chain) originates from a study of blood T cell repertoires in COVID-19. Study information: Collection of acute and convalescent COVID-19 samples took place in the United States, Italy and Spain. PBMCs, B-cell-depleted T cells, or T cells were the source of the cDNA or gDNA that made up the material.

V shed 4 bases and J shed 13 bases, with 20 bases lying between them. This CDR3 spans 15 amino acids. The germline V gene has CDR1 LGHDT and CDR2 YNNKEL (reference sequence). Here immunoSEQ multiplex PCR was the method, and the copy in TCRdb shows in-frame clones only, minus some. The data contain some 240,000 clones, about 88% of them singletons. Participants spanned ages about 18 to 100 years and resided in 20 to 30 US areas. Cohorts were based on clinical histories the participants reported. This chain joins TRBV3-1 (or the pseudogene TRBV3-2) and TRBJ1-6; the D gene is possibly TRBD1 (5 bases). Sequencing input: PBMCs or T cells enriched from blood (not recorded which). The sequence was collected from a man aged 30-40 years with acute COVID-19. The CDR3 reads CASSREHLGLAPLHF. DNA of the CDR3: TGTGCCAGCAGCCGAGAACACCTGGGACTTGCGCCCCTCCACTTT.